Sequencing of this T cell receptor (beta chain) was carried out in a study of blood T cells in healthy people across ages. Turning to the study itself: With template switching, about one barcoded beta molecule was captured per two T cells. Study-wide results and limits: In these data, TCR beta diversity tracked strongly with naive T cell percentage. Older age coincided with a roughly linear decline in TCR beta diversity per million T cells.

This clonotype was counted a single time. Its specificity is unknown. This CDR3 region has 12 residues. Germline V gene lookup returns CDR1 SEHNR and CDR2 FQNEAQ (reference sequence). With 5 bases removed from V and 1 base from J, the gap between germline ends came to 5 bases. Alongside a J-beta primer mix, a sample-barcoded 5' primer served in a second PCR lasting roughly 6 to 12 cycles. Each TCR beta cDNA got a 12-nucleotide random molecular identifier. MiXCR, applied by TCRdb to the 5' RACE reads, yields one record per CDR3 protein. The sample has about 800,000 distinct CDR3 sequences; 35% to 50% are singletons.

Sequencing input: blood. The sequence derives from a man of 80 years or more in good health. The chain recombines TRBV7-9 with TRBJ1-2; D gene ambiguous. The CDR3 loop is CASSRINYGYTF. CDR3 nucleotides: TGTGCCAGCAGCCGGATTAACTATGGCTACACCTTC.